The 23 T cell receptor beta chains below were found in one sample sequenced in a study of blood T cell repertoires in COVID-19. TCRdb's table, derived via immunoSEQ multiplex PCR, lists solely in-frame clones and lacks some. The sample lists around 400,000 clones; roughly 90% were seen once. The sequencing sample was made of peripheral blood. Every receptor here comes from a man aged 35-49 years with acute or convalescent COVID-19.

The CDR3 bases are TGCAGTGGCCCCCCAGGAGATACGCAGTATTTT. This sequence encodes CSGPPGDTQYF. V usage is TRBV20-1 and J usage is TRBJ2-3; D gene unclear. CDR1 DFQATT and CDR2 SNEGSKA come from the germline V gene (reference sequence). Trimming shortened V by 7 bases and J by 5 bases, and 10 bases separated the two germline ends. There are 11 residues in the CDR3.

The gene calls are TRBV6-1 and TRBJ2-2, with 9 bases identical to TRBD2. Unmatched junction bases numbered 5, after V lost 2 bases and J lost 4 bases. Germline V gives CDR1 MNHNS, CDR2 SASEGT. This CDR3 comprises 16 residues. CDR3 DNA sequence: TGTGCCAGCAGTGAATTCGGCGGGAGGGGCACCGGGGAGCTGTTTTTT. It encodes CASSEFGGRGTGELFF.

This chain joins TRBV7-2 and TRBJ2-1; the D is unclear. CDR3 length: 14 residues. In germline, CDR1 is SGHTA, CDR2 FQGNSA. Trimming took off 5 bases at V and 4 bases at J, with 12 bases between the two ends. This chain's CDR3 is CASSAAVSYNEQFF. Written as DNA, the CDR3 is TGTGCCAGCAGCGCCGCGGTATCATACAATGAGCAGTTCTTC.

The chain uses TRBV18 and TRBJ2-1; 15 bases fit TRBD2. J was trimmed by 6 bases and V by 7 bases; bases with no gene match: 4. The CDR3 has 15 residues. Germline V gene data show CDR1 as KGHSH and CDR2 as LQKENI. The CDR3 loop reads CASFLGLAGGNEQFF. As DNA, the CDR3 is TGTGCCAGCTTCCTGGGACTAGCGGGAGGCAATGAGCAGTTCTTC.

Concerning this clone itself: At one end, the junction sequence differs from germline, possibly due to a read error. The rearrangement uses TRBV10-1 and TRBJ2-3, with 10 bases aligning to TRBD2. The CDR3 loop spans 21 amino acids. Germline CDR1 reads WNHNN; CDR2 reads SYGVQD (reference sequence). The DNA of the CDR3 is TGCGCCTGCAGTGAGTCGACGGGGCAGCGGGGGGGCTCTCGGGCAGGGGATACGCAGTATTTT. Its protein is CACSESTGQRGGSRAGDTQYF.

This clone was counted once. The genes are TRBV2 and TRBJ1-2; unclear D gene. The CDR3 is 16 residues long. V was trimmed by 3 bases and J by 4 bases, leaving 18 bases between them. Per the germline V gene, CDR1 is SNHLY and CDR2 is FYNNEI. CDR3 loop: CASSEEVSATLYGYTF. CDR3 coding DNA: TGTGCCAGCAGTGAGGAGGTCAGCGCGACCCTCTATGGCTACACCTTC.

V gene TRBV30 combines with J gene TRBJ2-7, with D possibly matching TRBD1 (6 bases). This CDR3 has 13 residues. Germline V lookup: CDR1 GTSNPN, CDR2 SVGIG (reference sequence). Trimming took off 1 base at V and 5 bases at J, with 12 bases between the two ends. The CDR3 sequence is CAWSADRFHEQYF. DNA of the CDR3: TGTGCCTGGAGTGCCGACAGGTTCCACGAGCAGTACTTC.

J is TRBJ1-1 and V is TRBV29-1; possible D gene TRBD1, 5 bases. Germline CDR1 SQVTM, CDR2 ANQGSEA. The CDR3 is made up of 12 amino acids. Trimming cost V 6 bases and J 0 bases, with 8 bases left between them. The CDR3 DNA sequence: TGCAGCGTGGGACTCATGAACACTGAAGCTTTCTTT. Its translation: CSVGLMNTEAFF. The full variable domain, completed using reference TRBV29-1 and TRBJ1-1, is SAVISQKPSRDICQRGTSLTIQCQVDSQVTMMFWYRQQPGQSLTLIATANQGSEATYESGFVIDKFPISRPNLTFSTLTVSNMSPEDSSIYLCSVGLMNTEAFFGQGTRLTVV.

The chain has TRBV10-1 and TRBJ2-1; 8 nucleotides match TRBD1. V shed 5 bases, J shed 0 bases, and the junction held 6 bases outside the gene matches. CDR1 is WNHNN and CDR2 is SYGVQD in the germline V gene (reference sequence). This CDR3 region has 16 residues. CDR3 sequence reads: CASSPDRDRSYNEQFF. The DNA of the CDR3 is TGCGCCAGCAGTCCGGACAGGGATCGCTCCTACAATGAGCAGTTCTTC.

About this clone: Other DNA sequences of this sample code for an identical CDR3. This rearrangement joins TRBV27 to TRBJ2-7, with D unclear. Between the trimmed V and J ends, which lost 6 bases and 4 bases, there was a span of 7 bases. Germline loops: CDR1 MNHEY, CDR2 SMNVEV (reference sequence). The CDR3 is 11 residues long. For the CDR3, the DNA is TGTGCCAGCAGCCCCGGGTACGAGCAGTACTTC. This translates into CASSPGYEQYF.

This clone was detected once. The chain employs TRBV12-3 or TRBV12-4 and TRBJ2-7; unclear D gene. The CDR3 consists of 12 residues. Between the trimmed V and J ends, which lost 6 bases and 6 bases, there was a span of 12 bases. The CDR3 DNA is TGTGCCAGCAGGATGAGACCAGGCGAGCAGTACTTC. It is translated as CASRMRPGEQYF.

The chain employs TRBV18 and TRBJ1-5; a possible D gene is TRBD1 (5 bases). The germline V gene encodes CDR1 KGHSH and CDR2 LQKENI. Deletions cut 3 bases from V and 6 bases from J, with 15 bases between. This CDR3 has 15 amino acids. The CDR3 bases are TGTGCCAGCTCACCTCCGGGGGTGAGAACTCAGCCCCAGCATTTT. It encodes CASSPPGVRTQPQHF. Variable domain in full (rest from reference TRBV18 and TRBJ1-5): NAGVMQNPRHLVRRRGQEARLRCSPMKGHSHVYWYRQLPEEGLKFMVYLQKENIIDESGMPKERFSAEFPKEGPSILRIQQVVRGDSAAYFCASSPPGVRTQPQHFGDGTRLSIL.

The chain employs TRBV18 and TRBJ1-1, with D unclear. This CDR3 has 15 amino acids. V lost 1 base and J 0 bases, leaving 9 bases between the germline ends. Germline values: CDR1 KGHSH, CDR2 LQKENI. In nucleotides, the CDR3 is TGTGCCAGCTCACCACGAGCCACCTTGAACACTGAAGCTTTCTTT. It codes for CASSPRATLNTEAFF.

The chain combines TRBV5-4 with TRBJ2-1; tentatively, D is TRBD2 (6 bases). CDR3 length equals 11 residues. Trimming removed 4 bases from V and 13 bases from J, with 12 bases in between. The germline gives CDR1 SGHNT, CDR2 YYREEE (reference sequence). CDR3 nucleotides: TGTGCCAGCAGCCATGGGGGGAATCAGTTCTTC. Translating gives CASSHGGNQFF. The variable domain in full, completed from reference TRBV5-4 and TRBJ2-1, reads ETGVTQSPTHLIKTRGQQVTLRCSSQSGHNTVSWYQQALGQGPQFIFQYYREEENGRGNFPPRFSGLQFPNYSSELNVNALELDDSALYLCASSHGGNQFFGPGTRLTVL.

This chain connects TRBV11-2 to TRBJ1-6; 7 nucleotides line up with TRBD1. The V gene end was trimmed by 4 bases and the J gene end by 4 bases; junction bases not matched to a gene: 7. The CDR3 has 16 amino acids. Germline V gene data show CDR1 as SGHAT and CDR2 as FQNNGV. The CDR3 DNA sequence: TGTGCCAGCAGCTCCCGGGACAGAGGATATAATTCACCCCTCCACTTT. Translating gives CASSSRDRGYNSPLHF. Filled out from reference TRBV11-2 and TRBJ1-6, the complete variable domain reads EAGVAQSPRYKIIEKRQSVAFWCNPISGHATLYWYQQILGQGPKLLIQFQNNGVVDDSQLPKDRFSAERLKGVDSTLKIQPAKLEDSAVYLCASSSRDRGYNSPLHFGNGTRLTVT.

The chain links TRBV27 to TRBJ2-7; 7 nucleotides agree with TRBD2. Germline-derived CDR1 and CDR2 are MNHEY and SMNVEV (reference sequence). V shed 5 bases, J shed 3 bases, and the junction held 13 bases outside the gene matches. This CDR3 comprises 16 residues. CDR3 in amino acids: CASSPLGRLASYEQYF. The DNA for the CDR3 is TGTGCCAGCAGTCCTTTAGGGCGACTAGCAAGCTACGAGCAGTACTTC.

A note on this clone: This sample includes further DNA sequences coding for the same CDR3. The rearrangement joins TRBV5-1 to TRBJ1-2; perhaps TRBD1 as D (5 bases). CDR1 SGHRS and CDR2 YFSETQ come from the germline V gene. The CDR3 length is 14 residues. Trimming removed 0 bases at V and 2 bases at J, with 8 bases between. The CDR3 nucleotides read TGCGCCAGCAGCTTGGTACCAGGGAACTATGGCTACACCTTC. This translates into CASSLVPGNYGYTF.

The CDR3 is CATSRDLFRGYSNQPQHF. The DNA of the CDR3 is TGTGCCACCAGCAGAGATCTCTTCAGGGGGTATAGCAATCAGCCCCAGCATTTT. This chain links TRBV15 with TRBJ1-5; 7 nucleotides align to TRBD1. J lost 0 bases, V lost 0 bases, and 8 bases had no gene match. The germline gives CDR1 LNHNV, CDR2 YYDKDF (reference sequence). This CDR3 has 18 amino acids.

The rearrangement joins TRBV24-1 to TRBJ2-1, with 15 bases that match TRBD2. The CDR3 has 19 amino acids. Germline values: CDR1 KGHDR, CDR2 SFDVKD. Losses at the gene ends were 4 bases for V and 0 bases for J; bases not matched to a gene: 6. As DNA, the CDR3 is TGTGCCACCAGTGACCCGGGACTAGCGGGGGGTAGCTCCTACAATGAGCAGTTCTTC. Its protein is CATSDPGLAGGSSYNEQFF.

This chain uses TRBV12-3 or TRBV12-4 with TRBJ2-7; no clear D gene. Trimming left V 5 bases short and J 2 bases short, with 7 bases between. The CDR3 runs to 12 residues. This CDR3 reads CASSLLPYEQYF. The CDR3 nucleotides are TGTGCCAGCAGTCTCCTACCCTACGAGCAGTACTTC.

CDR3 amino acids: CASSFAGVNTGELFF. The CDR3 region has the DNA TGTGCCAGCAGTTTTGCGGGGGTGAACACCGGGGAGCTGTTTTTT. The chain carries TRBV27 and TRBJ2-2; TRBD2 agrees at 7 bases. V shed 3 bases, J shed 1 base, and the junction held 2 bases outside the gene matches. The length of the CDR3 is 15 residues. Germline V CDR1 and CDR2: MNHEY, SMNVEV (reference sequence).

CDR3 bases: TGTGCCAGCAGTGAAGAGGTACAGTACTATGGCTACACCTTC. Translated, it gives CASSEEVQYYGYTF. V gene TRBV6-1 combines with J gene TRBJ1-2; no clear D. With 1 base removed from V and 3 bases from J, the gap between germline ends came to 9 bases. CDR1 is MNHNS, CDR2 SASEGT, per germline. The CDR3 has 14 amino acids.

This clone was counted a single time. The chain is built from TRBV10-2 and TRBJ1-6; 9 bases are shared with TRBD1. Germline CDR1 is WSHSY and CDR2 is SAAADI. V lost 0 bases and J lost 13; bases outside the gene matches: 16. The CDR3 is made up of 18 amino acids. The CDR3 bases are TGCGCCAGCAGTGAGTCCAAACAAGCCCGGGACAGGGTAACCCCCCTCCACTTT. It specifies CASSESKQARDRVTPLHF.